This entry lists 4 T cell receptor beta chains sequenced from one sample in a study of identical twins. TCRdb ran MiXCR on the 5' RACE reads and lists one entry per CDR3 protein. The data hold around 1.7 million distinct CDR3 sequences, with under 35% observed a single time. The specimen was cord blood. These receptors were taken from a newborn girl in good health.

This clonotype has just a few counts. The chain uses TRBV20-1 and TRBJ1-5, with a possible D match to TRBD1 (5 bases). The V end lost 5 bases, the J end lost 5 bases, and 10 bases lay between the germline ends. This CDR3 region has 12 residues. CDR1 and CDR2 (germline): DFQATT, SNEGSKA (reference sequence). The CDR3 sequence is CSAGDGDQPQHF. For the CDR3, the DNA is TGCAGTGCTGGGGACGGGGATCAGCCCCAGCATTTT.

About this clonotype itself: A much larger clone sits a single nucleotide away, making a read error possible. CDR3 DNA: TGCAGCGTTGAGCCCCAGGGTGAGCAAGAGACCCAGTTCTTC. Residues: CSVEPQGEQETQFF. V is TRBV29-1 and J is TRBJ2-1, with D possibly being TRBD1 (5 bases). V gave up 3 bases and J gave up 13 bases, with 22 bases separating them. The CDR3 extends over 14 amino acids. Germline V gene lookup returns CDR1 SQVTM and CDR2 ANQGSEA.

The rearrangement uses TRBV3-1 and TRBJ2-3; D remains unclear. The V gene lost 5 bases and the J gene lost 5 bases, with 14 bases spanning the gap. The CDR3 length is 14 residues. Germline values: CDR1 LGHDT, CDR2 YNNKEL (reference sequence). CDR3 region: CASSYLRYGDTQYF. The CDR3 nucleotides read TGTGCCAGCAGCTACCTACGATATGGAGATACGCAGTATTTT.

A remark on this clonotype: A read error may be the cause here, since a much bigger clone is one base away. The V gene is TRBV2, the J gene TRBJ1-1, with TRBD1 matching 8 bases. Germline CDR1 and CDR2: SNHLY and FYNNEI. V was pared by 4 bases and J by 4 bases, with 2 bases of the junction left unmatched. The length of the CDR3 is 13 residues. CDR3 nucleotides: TGTGCCAGCAGTGGGACAGGGTTCACTGAAGCTTTCTTT. Translated, it gives CASSGTGFTEAFF.